This TCR beta chain appears in the sequencing data of a study of cytomegalovirus exposure and HLA in healthy donors. The germline V gene encodes CDR1 SGDLS and CDR2 YYNGEE. The CDR3 consists of 16 residues. The trim removed 0 bases at V and 3 bases at J, leaving 4 bases unmatched. 13 Jbeta primers and 60 Vbeta primers were used for the PCR. This table comes from immunoSEQ multiplex PCR, and its TCRdb copy is limited to in-frame clones, with some not included. The sample includes around 160,000 clones, around 72% of them seen just once. Note on this clone: Its antigen is currently unknown.

The study's findings and limits: CMV antigen specificity of three CMV-associated chains was confirmed in vitro.

Healthy donors of bone marrow made up the group. J is TRBJ2-2 and V is TRBV9, with 8 bases matching TRBD2. This receptor was identified in a man aged 45-65 years in good health and CMV-seronegative. Sequenced input: PBMCs. The CDR3 here is CASSVVASGYTGELFF. The CDR3 DNA reads as TGTGCCAGCAGCGTAGTGGCTAGCGGGTACACCGGGGAGCTGTTTTTT.